This T cell receptor beta chain was documented in a study of a mutant IDH1 vaccine in newly diagnosed glioma. This clone was counted only a few times. Its antigen is currently unknown. The repertoire was sequenced with immunoSEQ multiplex PCR; TCRdb's copy has only in-frame clones and lacks some. The sample shows 30,000 to 40,000 clones, roughly 92% of them seen only once. Study-level points and caveats: Detectable vaccine-induced immune responses arose in roughly 93% of patients.

CDR1 is LGHNA, CDR2 YSLEER, per germline. V lost 0 bases and J 4 bases, leaving 10 bases between the germline ends. CDR3 size: 15 residues. This sample's time point: baseline, week 1 (first vaccination visit). Regarding treatment: pre-vaccination baseline after standard-of-care therapy. The material was PBMCs, obtained from a glioma patient treated with radiotherapy, temozolomide or both. The sequence was collected from a man aged 18 to 30 with glioma. The chain combines TRBV4-3 with TRBJ1-5, with D possibly being TRBD1 (5 bases). The CDR3 region is CASSQDGTVNQPQHF. CDR3 DNA: TGCGCCAGCAGCCAAGATGGGACGGTGAATCAGCCCCAGCATTTT.